These 10 T cell receptor beta chains originate from one sample sequenced in a study of T-cell reconstitution after alpha-beta-depleted transplantation in children listed by TCRdb under 2016. Reading the label with the study, this specimen's treatment or condition is: allogeneic hematopoietic cell transplantation with graft depleted of TCRalphabeta T cells and CD19 B cells. To prepare the library, PCR was applied. TCRdb records Illumina HiSeq 2500 as the sequencer. Molecular barcoding was employed in the preparation of TCR libraries, with unique molecular identifiers being used to normalize TCRbeta repertoire quantification. The public reads were quality trimmed at Q25 with fastp and then assembled into clones with MiXCR by TCRdb, keeping productive beta chains. Each CDR3 protein gets just one entry, which takes the most common genes and DNA from the rows behind it. The sample table contains 700,000 to 850,000 distinct CDR3 sequences; only one count was recorded for roughly 15% of them. Approximately 5% of the sample rests with the top ten.

Source: PBMCs, mostly from graft donor cells, taken 360 days after TCRalphabeta/CD19-depleted stem cell transplant. All receptors come from a male patient between 10 and 17 years old who had a stem cell transplant for acute lymphoblastic leukemia, so the T cells may come from the graft donor.

This sequence joins TRBV3-1 and TRBJ2-7; 9 bases line up with TRBD1. Trimming took 11 bases from V and 0 from J; bases not matched to a gene: 17. Germline V gene sequence: CDR1 LGHDT, CDR2 YNNKEL (reference sequence). CDR3 length equals 17 residues. CDR3 protein: CASSQDIQGAPSYEQYF. The DNA of the CDR3 is TGTGCCTCCTCCCAAGACATACAGGGGGCGCCCTCCTACGAGCAGTACTTC.

The chain employs TRBV7-3 and TRBJ2-3; 11 bases are shared with TRBD2. J was trimmed by 6 bases and V by 5 bases; bases with no gene match: 7. CDR1 is SGHTA and CDR2 is FQGTGA in the germline V gene. The CDR3 has 15 residues. The CDR3 coding sequence is TGTGCCAGCAGCCTGACTAGCGGGAAATTGGATACGCAGTATTTT. Translation: CASSLTSGKLDTQYF. The whole variable domain, filled in from reference TRBV7-3 and TRBJ2-3, reads GAGVSQTPSNKVTEKGKYVELRCDPISGHTALYWYRQSLGQGPEFLIYFQGTGAADDSGLPNDRFFAVRPEGSVSTLKIQRTERGDSAVYLCASSLTSGKLDTQYFGPGTRLTVL.

This clonotype came up a few times. The chain is built from TRBV2 and TRBJ2-7; D is unresolved. This CDR3 has 14 residues. Germline values: CDR1 SNHLY, CDR2 FYNNEI. The ends were cut back, 6 bases at V and 0 bases at J, with 12 bases in the middle. For the CDR3, the DNA is TGTGCCAGCAGCGAACAGTTCGGCTCCTACGAGCAGTACTTC. Translating it yields CASSEQFGSYEQYF.

This clonotype was picked up a small number of times. The V call is TRBV18, the J call TRBJ2-1, with TRBD2 identical over 8 bases. The V gene's germline CDR1 is KGHSH and CDR2 LQKENI. The CDR3 extends over 14 amino acids. Losses at the gene ends were 3 bases for V and 8 bases for J; bases not matched to a gene: 6. The CDR3: CASSPGTSSHEQFF. CDR3 coding DNA: TGTGCCAGCTCACCGGGGACTAGTTCCCATGAGCAGTTCTTC.

The table lists this clonotype with a few counts. This chain joins TRBV2 and TRBJ1-2; no clear D. With 7 bases removed from V and 4 bases from J, the gap between germline ends came to 28 bases. CDR3 length equals 18 residues. The germline gives CDR1 SNHLY, CDR2 FYNNEI. In DNA, the CDR3 is TGTGCCAGCACCCCGAATAGACTTGTTGGGAGCCGATTCTATGGCTACACCTTC. Protein sequence: CASTPNRLVGSRFYGYTF.

This clonotype has ten or more counts. The rearrangement uses TRBV5-1 and TRBJ2-1, with no clear D. CDR1 and CDR2 (germline): SGHRS, YFSETQ. V shed 2 bases and J shed 4 bases, with 10 bases lying between them. This CDR3 has 14 amino acids. CDR3 amino acids: CASSFGNGYNEQFF. CDR3 nucleotide sequence: TGCGCCAGCAGCTTCGGAAACGGGTACAATGAGCAGTTCTTC.

This clonotype was picked up many times. V gene TRBV20-1 combines with J gene TRBJ2-1; 8 nucleotides align to TRBD2. This CDR3 contains 13 residues. The V segment lost 0 bases and the J segment 13 bases; nucleotides outside the gene matches: 8. Germline CDR1 is DFQATT and CDR2 is SNEGSKA (reference sequence). The CDR3 region has the DNA TGCAGTGCTAGAGATTTGAGGACTAGCCCCCAGTTCTTC. Translation gives CSARDLRTSPQFF.

The chain links TRBV12-3 or TRBV12-4 to TRBJ2-1; 10 bases agree with TRBD2. V was pared by 6 bases and J by 5 bases, with 10 bases of the junction left unmatched. The CDR3 contains 16 residues. The CDR3 DNA reads TGTGCCAGCAGGGTTACCGGGACTAGCGTTCACAATGAGCAGTTCTTC. Translating it yields CASRVTGTSVHNEQFF.

This sequence joins TRBV19 and TRBJ2-1; D not resolved. Germline CDR1 and CDR2: LNHDA and SQIVND (reference sequence). This CDR3 spans 12 amino acids. The V and J ends lost 5 bases and 10 bases respectively, with 12 bases between them. CDR3 coding DNA: TGTGCCAGTAGTCCCTTCGACTCCGAGCAGTTCTTC. Its protein product is CASSPFDSEQFF.

Many counts were recorded for this clonotype. The chain employs TRBV12-3 or TRBV12-4 and TRBJ2-1; D perhaps matches TRBD1 (6 bases). The ends were cut back, 0 bases at V and 4 bases at J, with 28 bases in the middle. CDR3 length: 21 amino acids. CDR3 residues: CASSLAPILGGWDQLYNEQFF. The CDR3, as DNA: TGTGCCAGCAGTTTAGCCCCTATTCTAGGGGGTTGGGACCAACTTTACAATGAGCAGTTCTTC.